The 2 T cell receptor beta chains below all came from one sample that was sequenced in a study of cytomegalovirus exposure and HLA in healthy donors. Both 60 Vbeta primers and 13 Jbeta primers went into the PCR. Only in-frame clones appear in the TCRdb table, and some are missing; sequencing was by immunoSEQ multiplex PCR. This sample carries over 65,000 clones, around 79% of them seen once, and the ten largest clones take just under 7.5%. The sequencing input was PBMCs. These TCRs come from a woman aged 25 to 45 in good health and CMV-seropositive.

The CDR3 spells CASSLSGRADNEQFF. As DNA, the CDR3 is TGCGCCAGCAGCTTAAGCGGGAGGGCCGACAATGAGCAGTTCTTC. The chain links TRBV5-1 to TRBJ2-1; TRBD2 matches at 10 bases. Trimming removed 2 bases from V and 5 bases from J; junction bases left unmatched: 4. This CDR3 spans 15 amino acids. Germline CDR1 reads SGHRS; CDR2 reads YFSETQ.

CDR3 residues: CASSLDGPPYNEQFF. The CDR3 bases are TGTGCCAGCAGCTTAGATGGCCCCCCCTACAATGAGCAGTTCTTC. This chain uses TRBV7-9 with TRBJ2-1; D uncertain. Trimming cost V 1 base and J 2 bases, with 9 bases left between them. The CDR3 is made up of 15 amino acids. From germline, CDR1 is SEHNR and CDR2 FQNEAQ (reference sequence).